The 19 T cell receptor beta chains listed next were all sequenced from one sample in a study of CD4 T cells in lung cancer. The method was immunoSEQ multiplex PCR; TCRdb's version includes in-frame clones alone and lacks a portion of them. The sample lists roughly 4,500 clones, 74% occurring once. The source material was lung tumor tissue. These receptors were taken from a man aged 60-69 years with non-small cell lung cancer.

This chain joins TRBV5-1 and TRBJ2-1; the match to TRBD2 covers 11 bases. CDR1 is SGHRS and CDR2 is YFSETQ in the germline V gene. The CDR3 has 16 residues. V lost 0 bases, J lost 7 bases, and 6 bases stayed unmatched. CDR3 sequence: CASSLELAGVGNEQFF. The CDR3 region has the DNA TGCGCCAGCAGCTTGGAACTAGCGGGAGTAGGGAATGAGCAGTTCTTC.

This clone was found once. J is TRBJ1-1 and V is TRBV19; no definite D call. V was clipped by 7 bases and J by 4 bases, with 16 bases between them. Germline V gene data show CDR1 as LNHDA and CDR2 as SQIVND (reference sequence). This CDR3 region has 14 residues. CDR3 residues: CASIYEGSGTEAFF. CDR3 sequence (DNA): TGTGCCAGTATCTATGAGGGATCGGGCACTGAAGCTTTCTTT.

The V gene is TRBV28, the J gene TRBJ1-5; D is possibly TRBD1 (5 bases). This CDR3 comprises 15 residues. V was pared by 3 bases and J by 6 bases, with 15 bases between. Germline V CDR1 and CDR2: MDHEN, SYDVKM. The CDR3 sequence: CASSFRQGGTQPQHF. DNA of the CDR3: TGTGCCAGCAGTTTCCGGCAGGGAGGGACTCAGCCCCAGCATTTT. The variable domain in full, completed from reference TRBV28 and TRBJ1-5, reads DVKVTQSSRYLVKRTGEKVFLECVQDMDHENMFWYRQDPGLGLRLIYFSYDVKMKEKGDIPEGYSVSREKKERFSLILESASTNQTSMYLCASSFRQGGTQPQHFGDGTRLSIL.

This clone was observed a handful of times. The chain is built from TRBV5-4 and TRBJ2-5; TRBD1 might be the D (6 bases). Germline V gene lookup returns CDR1 SGHNT and CDR2 YYREEE (reference sequence). The V gene lost 1 base and the J gene lost 1 base, with 8 bases spanning the gap. The CDR3 spans 14 residues. The CDR3 is CASSLTGRQETQYF. CDR3 coding DNA: TGTGCCAGCAGCTTGACAGGGCGCCAAGAGACCCAGTACTTC.

The chain carries TRBV6-6 and TRBJ1-5, with 9 bases that match TRBD1. Germline CDR1 MNHNY, CDR2 SVGAGI (reference sequence). This CDR3 contains 15 residues. The V segment lost 2 bases and the J segment 1 base; nucleotides outside the gene matches: 0. CDR3 protein: CASSYGTGSNQPQHF. The CDR3 DNA is TGTGCCAGCAGTTACGGGACAGGGAGCAATCAGCCCCAGCATTTT.

The CDR3 DNA sequence: TGTGCCAGCAGCCCAGACTCCCCCGGGAACGAGCAGTACTTC. This gives the protein CASSPDSPGNEQYF. The V call is TRBV11-1, the J call TRBJ2-7; TRBD2 might be the D (5 bases). V was trimmed by 5 bases and J by 5 bases, leaving 16 bases between them. Germline V CDR1 and CDR2: SGHAT, FQDESV (reference sequence). This CDR3 comprises 14 residues.

The J gene is TRBJ2-3, the V gene TRBV30, with TRBD2 identical over 8 bases. The V gene's germline CDR1 is GTSNPN and CDR2 SVGIG (reference sequence). V lost 0 bases to trimming and J lost 5 bases; unmatched junction nucleotides: 10. There are 16 residues in the CDR3. Written as DNA, the CDR3 is TGTGCCTGGAGTGTAGGACTAGCCCCGGTGGTAGATACGCAGTATTTT. Amino acid sequence: CAWSVGLAPVVDTQYF. Full variable domain (remainder filled in from reference TRBV30 and TRBJ2-3): SQTIHQWPATLVQPVGSPLSLECTVEGTSNPNLYWYRQAAGRGLQLLFYSVGIGQISSEVPQNLSASRPQDRQFILSSKKLLLSDSGFYLCAWSVGLAPVVDTQYFGPGTRLTVL.

The J gene is TRBJ1-2, the V gene TRBV10-3; TRBD1 aligns across 7 bases. This CDR3 is 13 amino acids long. V dropped 10 bases and J dropped 3; count of bases not matched to a gene: 8. CDR1 ENHRY and CDR2 SYGVKD come from the germline V gene. DNA of the CDR3: TGTGCCACTAACAGGGGCACGGACTATGGCTACACCTTC. Translated, it gives CATNRGTDYGYTF.

The chain recombines TRBV27 with TRBJ2-4; the match to TRBD2 covers 12 bases. V was clipped by 5 bases and J by 0 bases; unmatched bases: 5. The germline V gene encodes CDR1 MNHEY and CDR2 SMNVEV (reference sequence). The CDR3 is made up of 17 amino acids. Here the CDR3 DNA reads TGTGCCAGCAGTCTCCGGACTAGCGGGGCAGCCAAAAACATTCAGTACTTC. This sequence encodes CASSLRTSGAAKNIQYF.

This chain uses TRBV6-4 with TRBJ2-3; TRBD2 is a possible D gene (6 bases). The CDR3 totals 14 residues. V was trimmed by 3 bases and J by 1 base, leaving 8 bases between them. Germline V gives CDR1 MRHNA, CDR2 SNTAGT. This CDR3 is CASSEEGGTDTQYF. The CDR3 DNA reads TGTGCCAGCAGTGAGGAGGGAGGCACAGATACGCAGTATTTT.

This chain joins TRBV6-5 and TRBJ1-3, with TRBD1 as a possible D gene (5 bases). V lost 6 bases and J 4 bases, leaving 13 bases between the germline ends. Germline V gene lookup returns CDR1 MNHEY and CDR2 SVGAGI. CDR3 size: 14 residues. In DNA, the CDR3 is TGTGCCAGCAGCCTCAGACAGCCCGGAAACACCATATATTTT. Its protein product is CASSLRQPGNTIYF.

The rearrangement links TRBV6-1 to TRBJ1-6, with a weak D call TRBD1 (5 bases). The germline V and J ends were trimmed by 2 bases and 7 bases, with 15 bases remaining between them. The CDR3 spans 16 residues. Per the germline V gene, CDR1 is MNHNS and CDR2 is SASEGT. The CDR3 is CASSERDSGRNSPLHF. The CDR3 bases are TGTGCCAGCAGTGAAAGGGACTCAGGACGGAATTCACCCCTCCACTTT.

The genes are TRBV5-4 and TRBJ2-3; 14 bases line up with TRBD2. The germline gives CDR1 SGHNT, CDR2 YYREEE (reference sequence). After removal of 9 bases from V and 1 base from J, the junction contained 10 bases not matched to a gene. The CDR3 runs to 17 residues. Here the CDR3 DNA reads TGTGCCACCAGGGGACTAGCGGGAGAGTTTGGCACAGATACGCAGTATTTT. Its protein product is CATRGLAGEFGTDTQYF.

The chain carries TRBV5-4 and TRBJ2-7, with TRBD2 as a possible D gene (5 bases). V lost 5 bases and J 3 bases, leaving 33 bases between the germline ends. Germline values: CDR1 SGHNT, CDR2 YYREEE (reference sequence). The CDR3 has 20 amino acids. In DNA, the CDR3 is TGTGCCAGCAGTAGAGAAACCCGTGGGCTAGTTAAAGGAGGCTGCTACGAGCAGTACGTC. Translated, it gives CASSRETRGLVKGGCYEQYV.

The chain is built from TRBV11-2 and TRBJ1-6; TRBD1 might be the D (5 bases). The CDR3 contains 14 residues. Per the germline V gene, CDR1 is SGHAT and CDR2 is FQNNGV. V lost 5 bases and J lost 7, with 12 bases in between. The DNA of the CDR3 is TGTGCCAGCAGCCCGGGACTCCTAAATTCACCCCTCCACTTT. It codes for CASSPGLLNSPLHF.

The rearrangement links TRBV7-3 to TRBJ2-3; 14 nucleotides align to TRBD2. CDR1 SGHTA and CDR2 FQGTGA come from the germline V gene. Losses at the gene ends were 5 bases for V and 0 bases for J; bases not matched to a gene: 7. The CDR3 spans 18 residues. The DNA of the CDR3 is TGTGCCAGCAGCAGGGGGACTAGCGGGAGCACTAGCACAGATACGCAGTATTTT. Its translation: CASSRGTSGSTSTDTQYF.

V is TRBV19 and J is TRBJ2-7, with D perhaps matching TRBD2 (6 bases). The CDR3 is made up of 16 amino acids. Trimming stripped 4 bases from V and 0 bases from J, with 16 bases between. Germline V gene sequence: CDR1 LNHDA, CDR2 SQIVND (reference sequence). Written as DNA, the CDR3 is TGTGCCAGTAGTACCCCACTTAGCGGCAGCTCCTACGAGCAGTACTTC. It translates to CASSTPLSGSSYEQYF.

The chain is built from TRBV29-1 and TRBJ2-3, with 10 bases aligning to TRBD1. This CDR3 is built from 14 residues. The V and J ends lost 5 bases and 3 bases, in that order; junction bases with no gene match: 5. The V gene's germline CDR1 is SQVTM and CDR2 ANQGSEA. This chain's CDR3 is CSVLTGGATDTQYF. The CDR3 coding sequence is TGCAGCGTTTTGACAGGGGGCGCAACAGATACGCAGTATTTT.

The chain carries TRBV27 and TRBJ2-6; D might be TRBD1 (5 bases). CDR1 MNHEY and CDR2 SMNVEV come from the germline V gene (reference sequence). V gave up 2 bases and J gave up 1 base, with 12 bases separating them. The CDR3 is made up of 17 amino acids. The CDR3 DNA follows: TGTGCCAGCAGTTTAACCCTTAGACAGTCTGGGGCCAACGTCCTGACTTTC. Translated: CASSLTLRQSGANVLTF.